This T cell receptor (beta chain) was recovered during a study of blood T cell repertoires in COVID-19. Germline V CDR1 and CDR2: MNHNS, SASEGT. CDR3 length equals 16 residues. Trimming cost V 2 bases and J 4 bases; bases outside gene matches: 7. Method: immunoSEQ multiplex PCR; TCRdb's copy keeps in-frame clones and lacks some. The sample records over 150,000 clones, 70% to 90% being singletons. The sample taken for sequencing was peripheral blood. The TCR originated in a woman of 80 years or more with COVID-19, enrolled during active disease. This chain links TRBV6-1 with TRBJ2-1; 8 bases are shared with TRBD1. CDR3 in DNA: TGTGCCAGCAGTGAAAGATCTTGGACAGGGTACAATGAGCAGTTCTTC. It encodes CASSERSWTGYNEQFF.